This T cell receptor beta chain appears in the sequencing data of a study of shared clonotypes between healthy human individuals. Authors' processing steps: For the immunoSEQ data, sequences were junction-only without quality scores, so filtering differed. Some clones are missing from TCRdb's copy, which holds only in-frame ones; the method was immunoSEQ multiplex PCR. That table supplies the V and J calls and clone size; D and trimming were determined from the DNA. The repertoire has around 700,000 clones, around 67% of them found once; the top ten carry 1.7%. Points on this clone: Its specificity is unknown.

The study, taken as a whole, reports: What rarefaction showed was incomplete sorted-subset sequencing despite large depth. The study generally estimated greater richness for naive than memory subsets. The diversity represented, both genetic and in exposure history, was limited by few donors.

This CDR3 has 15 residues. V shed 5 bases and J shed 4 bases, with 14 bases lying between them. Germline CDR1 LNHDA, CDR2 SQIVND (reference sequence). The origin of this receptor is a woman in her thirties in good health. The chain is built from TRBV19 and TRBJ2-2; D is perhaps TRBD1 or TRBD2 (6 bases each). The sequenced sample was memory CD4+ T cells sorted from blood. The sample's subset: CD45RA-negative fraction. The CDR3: CASSPRGQSTGELFF. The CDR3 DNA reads TGTGCCAGTAGTCCACGGGGGCAGAGCACCGGGGAGCTGTTTTTT.